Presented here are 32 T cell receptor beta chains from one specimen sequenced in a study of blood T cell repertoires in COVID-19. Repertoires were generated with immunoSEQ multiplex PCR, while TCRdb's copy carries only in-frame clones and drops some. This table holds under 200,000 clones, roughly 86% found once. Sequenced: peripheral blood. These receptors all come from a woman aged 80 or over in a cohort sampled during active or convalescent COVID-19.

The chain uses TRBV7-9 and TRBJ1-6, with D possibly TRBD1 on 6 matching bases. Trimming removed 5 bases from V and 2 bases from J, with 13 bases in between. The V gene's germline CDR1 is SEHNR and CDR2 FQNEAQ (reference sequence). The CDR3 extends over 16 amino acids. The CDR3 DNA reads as TGTGCCAGCAGCCTTTCCGGGACAACCTATAATTCACCCCTCCACTTT. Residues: CASSLSGTTYNSPLHF.

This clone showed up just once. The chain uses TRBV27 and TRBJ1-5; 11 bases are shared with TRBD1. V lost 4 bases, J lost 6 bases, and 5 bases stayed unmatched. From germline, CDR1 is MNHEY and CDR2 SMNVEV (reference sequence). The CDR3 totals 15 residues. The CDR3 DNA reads TGTGCCAGCAGTTCCGGGACAGGGGGTAGTCAGCCCCAGCATTTT. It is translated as CASSSGTGGSQPQHF.

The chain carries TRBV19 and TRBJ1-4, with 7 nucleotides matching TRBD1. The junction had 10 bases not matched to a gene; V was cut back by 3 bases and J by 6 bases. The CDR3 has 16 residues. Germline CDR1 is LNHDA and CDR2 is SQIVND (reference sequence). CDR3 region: CASSIPRTGLDEKLFF. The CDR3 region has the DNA TGTGCCAGTAGTATCCCCCGGACAGGTTTGGATGAAAAACTGTTTTTT.

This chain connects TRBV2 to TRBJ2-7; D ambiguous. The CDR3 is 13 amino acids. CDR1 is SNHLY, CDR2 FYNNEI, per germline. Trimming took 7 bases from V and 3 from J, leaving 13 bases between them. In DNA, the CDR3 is TGTGCCAGCATGAGGATCCGGGTCTACGAGCAGTACGTC. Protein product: CASMRIRVYEQYV.

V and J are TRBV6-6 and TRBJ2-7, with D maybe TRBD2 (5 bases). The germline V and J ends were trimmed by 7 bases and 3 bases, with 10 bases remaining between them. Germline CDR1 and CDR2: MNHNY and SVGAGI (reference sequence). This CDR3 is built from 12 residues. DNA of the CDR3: TGTGCCAGCAACAAAGGAGGCTACGAGCAGTACTTC. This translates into CASNKGGYEQYF.

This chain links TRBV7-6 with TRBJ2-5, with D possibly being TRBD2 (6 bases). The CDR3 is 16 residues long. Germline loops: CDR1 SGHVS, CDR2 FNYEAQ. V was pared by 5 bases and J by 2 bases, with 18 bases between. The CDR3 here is CASSLGLSSVQETQYF. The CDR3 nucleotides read TGTGCCAGCAGCCTAGGACTATCTAGCGTACAAGAGACCCAGTACTTC.

CDR3: CASSRGGDRGGNQPQHF. The CDR3 bases are TGTGCCAGCAGCCGGGGAGGGGACAGGGGTGGAAATCAGCCCCAGCATTTT. The J gene is TRBJ1-5, the V gene TRBV7-9, with TRBD1 matching over 10 bases. The CDR3 is 17 residues long. Unmatched junction bases numbered 11, after V lost 5 bases and J lost 4 bases. Per the germline V gene, CDR1 is SEHNR and CDR2 is FQNEAQ (reference sequence).

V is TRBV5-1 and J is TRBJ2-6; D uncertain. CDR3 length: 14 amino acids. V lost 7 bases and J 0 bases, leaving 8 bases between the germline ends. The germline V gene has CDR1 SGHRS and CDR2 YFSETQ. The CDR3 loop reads CASEYSSGANVLTF. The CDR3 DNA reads TGCGCCAGCGAATATAGCTCTGGGGCCAACGTCCTGACTTTC.

The DNA of the CDR3 is TGTGCCAGCAGCTTAGATAGTCTTTGGGCTACTGAAGCTTTCTTT. It yields the protein CASSLDSLWATEAFF. The V gene is TRBV7-9, the J gene TRBJ1-1; unclear D gene. Germline V gene data show CDR1 as SEHNR and CDR2 as FQNEAQ (reference sequence). V lost 1 base and J 5 bases, leaving 14 bases between the germline ends. The length of the CDR3 is 15 residues.

The CDR3 spells CASSHPTVGDGYTF. Written as DNA, the CDR3 is TGTGCCAGCAGCCACCCCACCGTGGGCGATGGCTACACCTTC. The J gene is TRBJ1-2, the V gene TRBV6-5; D is ambiguous. Trimming removed 6 bases at V and 6 bases at J, with 17 bases between. CDR1 and CDR2 (germline): MNHEY, SVGAGI. The CDR3 covers 14 residues.

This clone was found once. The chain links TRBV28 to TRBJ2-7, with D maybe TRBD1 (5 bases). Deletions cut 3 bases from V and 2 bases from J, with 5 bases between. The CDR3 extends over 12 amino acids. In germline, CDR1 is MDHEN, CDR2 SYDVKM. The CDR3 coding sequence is TGTGCCAGCAGTTTGACAGCCTACGAGCAGTACTTC. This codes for CASSLTAYEQYF.

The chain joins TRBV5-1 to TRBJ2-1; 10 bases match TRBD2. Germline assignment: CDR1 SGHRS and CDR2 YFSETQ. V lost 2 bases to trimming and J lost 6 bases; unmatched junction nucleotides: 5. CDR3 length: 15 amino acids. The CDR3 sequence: CASSFTSGTGNEQFF. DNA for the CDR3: TGCGCCAGCAGCTTTACTAGCGGGACTGGCAATGAGCAGTTCTTC.

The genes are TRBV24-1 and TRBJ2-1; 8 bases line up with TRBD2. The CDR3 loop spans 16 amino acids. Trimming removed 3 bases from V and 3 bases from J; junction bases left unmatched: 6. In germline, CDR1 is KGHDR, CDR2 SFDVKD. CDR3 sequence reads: CATSDLGTRNYNEQFF. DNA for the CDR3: TGTGCCACCAGTGATCTCGGGACTAGAAACTACAATGAGCAGTTCTTC.

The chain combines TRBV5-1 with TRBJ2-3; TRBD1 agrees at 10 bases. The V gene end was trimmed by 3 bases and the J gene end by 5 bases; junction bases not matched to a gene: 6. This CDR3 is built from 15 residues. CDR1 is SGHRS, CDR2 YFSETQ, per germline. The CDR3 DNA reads TGCGCCAGCAGCTCGGGACAGGGGCTTGGAGATACGCAGTATTTT. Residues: CASSSGQGLGDTQYF.

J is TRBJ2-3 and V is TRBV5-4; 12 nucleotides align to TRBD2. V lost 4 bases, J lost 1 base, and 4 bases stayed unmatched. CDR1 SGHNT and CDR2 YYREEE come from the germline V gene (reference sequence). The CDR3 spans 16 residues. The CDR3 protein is CASSQRLAGGTDTQYF. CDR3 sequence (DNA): TGTGCCAGCAGCCAGAGACTAGCGGGGGGCACAGATACGCAGTATTTT.

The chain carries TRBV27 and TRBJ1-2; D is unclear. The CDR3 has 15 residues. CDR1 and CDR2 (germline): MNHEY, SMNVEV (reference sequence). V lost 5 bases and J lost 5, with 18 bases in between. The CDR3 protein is CASSLTRRVGYGYTF. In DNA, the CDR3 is TGTGCCAGCAGTCTCACCCGGCGGGTGGGATATGGCTACACCTTC.

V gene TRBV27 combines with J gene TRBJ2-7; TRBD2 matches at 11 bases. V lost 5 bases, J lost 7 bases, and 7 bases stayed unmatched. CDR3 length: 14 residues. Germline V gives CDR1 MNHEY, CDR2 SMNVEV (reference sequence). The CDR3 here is CASSRGLAVREQYF. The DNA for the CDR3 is TGTGCCAGCAGTCGGGGACTAGCGGTGCGGGAGCAGTACTTC.

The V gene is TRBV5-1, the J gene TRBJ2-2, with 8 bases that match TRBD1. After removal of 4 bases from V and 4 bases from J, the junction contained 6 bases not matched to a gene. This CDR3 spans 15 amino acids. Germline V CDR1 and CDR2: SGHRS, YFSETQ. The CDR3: CASSMGQATTGELFF. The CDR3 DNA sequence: TGCGCCAGCAGCATGGGACAGGCAACCACCGGGGAGCTGTTTTTT.

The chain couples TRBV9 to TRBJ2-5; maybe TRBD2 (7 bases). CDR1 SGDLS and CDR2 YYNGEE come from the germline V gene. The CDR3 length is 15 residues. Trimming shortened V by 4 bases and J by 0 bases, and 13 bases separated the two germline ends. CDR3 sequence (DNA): TGTGCCAGCAGCCGGGGGGCTCTCAACCAAGAGACCCAGTACTTC. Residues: CASSRGALNQETQYF.

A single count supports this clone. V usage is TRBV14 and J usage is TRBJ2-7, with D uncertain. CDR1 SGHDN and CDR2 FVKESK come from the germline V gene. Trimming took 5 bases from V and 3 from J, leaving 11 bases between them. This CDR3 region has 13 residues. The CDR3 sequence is CASSARPDYEQYV. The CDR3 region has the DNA TGTGCCAGCAGCGCCCGTCCAGACTACGAGCAGTACGTC.

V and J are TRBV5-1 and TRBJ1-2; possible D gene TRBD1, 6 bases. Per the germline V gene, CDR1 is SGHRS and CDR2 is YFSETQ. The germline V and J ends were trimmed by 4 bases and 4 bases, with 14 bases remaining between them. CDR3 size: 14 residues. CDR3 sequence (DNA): TGCGCCAGCAGCATCGGGCAGGGGTCCTATGGCTACACCTTC. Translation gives CASSIGQGSYGYTF.

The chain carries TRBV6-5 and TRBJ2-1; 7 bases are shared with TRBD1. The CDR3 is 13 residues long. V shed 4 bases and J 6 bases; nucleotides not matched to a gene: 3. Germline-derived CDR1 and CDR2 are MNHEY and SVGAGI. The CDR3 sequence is CASSFDRVNEQFF. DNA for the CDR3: TGTGCCAGCAGTTTTGACAGGGTCAATGAGCAGTTCTTC.

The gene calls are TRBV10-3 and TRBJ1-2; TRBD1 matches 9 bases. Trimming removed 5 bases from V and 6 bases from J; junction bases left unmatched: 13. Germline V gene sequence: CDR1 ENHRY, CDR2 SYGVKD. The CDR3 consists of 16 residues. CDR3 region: CAISPSGTGLGNGYTF. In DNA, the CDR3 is TGTGCCATCAGTCCCTCTGGGACAGGGCTAGGGAATGGCTACACCTTC.

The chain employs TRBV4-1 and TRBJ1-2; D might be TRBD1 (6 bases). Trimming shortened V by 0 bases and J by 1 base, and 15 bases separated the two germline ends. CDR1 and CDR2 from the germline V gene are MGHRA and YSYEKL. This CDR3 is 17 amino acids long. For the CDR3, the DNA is TGCGCCAGCAGCCAAGATAGGTCGGGACACAGTAACTATGGCTACACCTTC. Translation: CASSQDRSGHSNYGYTF.

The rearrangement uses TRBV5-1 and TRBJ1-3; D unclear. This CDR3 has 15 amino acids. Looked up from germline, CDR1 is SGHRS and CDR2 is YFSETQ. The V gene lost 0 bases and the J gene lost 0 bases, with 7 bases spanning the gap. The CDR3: CASSLELISGNTIYF. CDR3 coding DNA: TGCGCCAGCAGCTTGGAGCTGATCTCTGGAAACACCATATATTTT.

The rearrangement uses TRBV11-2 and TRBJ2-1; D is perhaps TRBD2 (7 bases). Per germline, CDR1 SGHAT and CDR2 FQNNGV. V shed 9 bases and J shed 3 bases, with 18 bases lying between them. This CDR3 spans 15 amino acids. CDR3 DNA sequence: TGTGCCAGTGAGGAGGGGGGGCCCCTCTACAATGAGCAGTTCTTC. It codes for CASEEGGPLYNEQFF.

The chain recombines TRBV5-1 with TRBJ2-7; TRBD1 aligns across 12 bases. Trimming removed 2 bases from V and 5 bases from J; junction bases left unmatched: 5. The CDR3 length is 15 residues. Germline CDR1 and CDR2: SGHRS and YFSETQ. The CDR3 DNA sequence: TGCGCCAGCAGCTTTTCCGGGACAGGGGGCGACGAGCAGTACTTC. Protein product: CASSFSGTGGDEQYF.

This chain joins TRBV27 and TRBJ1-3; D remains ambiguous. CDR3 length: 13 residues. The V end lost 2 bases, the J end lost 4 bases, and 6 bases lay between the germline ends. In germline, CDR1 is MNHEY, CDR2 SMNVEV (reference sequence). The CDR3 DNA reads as TGTGCCAGCAGTTTAGAACGGGGAAACACCATATATTTT. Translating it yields CASSLERGNTIYF.

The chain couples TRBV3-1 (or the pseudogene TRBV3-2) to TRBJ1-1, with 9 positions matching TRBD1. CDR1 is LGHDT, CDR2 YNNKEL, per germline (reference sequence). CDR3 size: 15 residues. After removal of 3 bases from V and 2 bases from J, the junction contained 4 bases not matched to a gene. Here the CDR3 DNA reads TGTGCCAGCAGCCATTCGGGACAGGGAAACACTGAAGCTTTCTTT. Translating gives CASSHSGQGNTEAFF.

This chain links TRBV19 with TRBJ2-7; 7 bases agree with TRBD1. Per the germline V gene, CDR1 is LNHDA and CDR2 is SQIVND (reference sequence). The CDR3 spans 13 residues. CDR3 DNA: TGTGTCAAGGTCGGACAGGCCTCCTACGAGCAGTACGTC. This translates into CVKVGQASYEQYV.

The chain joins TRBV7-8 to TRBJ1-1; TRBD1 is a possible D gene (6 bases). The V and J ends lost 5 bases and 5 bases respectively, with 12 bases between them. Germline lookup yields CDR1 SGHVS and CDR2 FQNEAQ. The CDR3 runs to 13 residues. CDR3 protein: CASSKGGRTEAFF. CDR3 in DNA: TGTGCCAGCAGCAAGGGGGGGAGGACTGAAGCTTTCTTT.

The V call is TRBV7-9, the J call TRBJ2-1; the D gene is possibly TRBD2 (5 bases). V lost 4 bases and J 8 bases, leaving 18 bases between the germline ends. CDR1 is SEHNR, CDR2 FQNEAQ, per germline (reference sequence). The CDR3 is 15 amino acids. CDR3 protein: CASSSTRTARHEQFF. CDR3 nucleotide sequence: TGTGCCAGCAGCTCAACTAGAACAGCCCGCCATGAGCAGTTCTTC.